This T cell receptor beta chain emerged from a study of T cell changes during pregnancy in multiple sclerosis. Profiling relied on immunoSEQ multiplex PCR, and the TCRdb table lists in-frame clones only, not all of them. The data contain tens of thousands of clones, around 90% of them singletons. The sequence came from a female donor with multiple sclerosis, enrolled in a pregnancy study. The specimen was peripheral blood, collected in the second trimester of pregnancy.

In nucleotides, the CDR3 is TGCGCCAGCAGTAAAACAACAGGGTACTATGGCTACACCTTC. As protein: CASSKTTGYYGYTF. The chain uses TRBV10-2 and TRBJ1-2; the D gene is possibly TRBD1 (6 bases). The CDR3 has 14 residues. Germline assignment: CDR1 WSHSY and CDR2 SAAADI. The V gene lost 5 bases and the J gene lost 3 bases, with 13 bases spanning the gap.